The 24 T cell receptor beta chains given below trace back to one sample, sequenced in a study of radiotherapy plus CTLA-4 blockade in lung cancer. Repertoires were generated with immunoSEQ multiplex PCR, while TCRdb's copy carries only in-frame clones and drops some. The data contain some 50,000 clones, about four fifths of them singletons. Sequencing used peripheral blood, obtained from a patient treated with radiotherapy plus ipilimumab. These receptors were collected from a human donor with non-small cell lung cancer whose response to radiotherapy plus ipilimumab could not be evaluated.

V gene TRBV6-5 combines with J gene TRBJ1-6; 7 positions match TRBD1. Germline values: CDR1 MNHEY, CDR2 SVGAGI. This CDR3 region has 14 residues. With 7 bases clipped from V and 9 bases from J, the junction kept 9 bases outside the gene matches. This CDR3 is CASTMNRGGSPLHF. CDR3 bases: TGTGCCAGCACCATGAACAGGGGCGGTTCACCCCTCCACTTT.

This chain links TRBV5-4 with TRBJ2-3; D unclear. Germline assignment: CDR1 SGHNT and CDR2 YYREEE (reference sequence). CDR3 length: 13 residues. V lost 2 bases and J lost 4, with 8 bases in between. CDR3 amino acids: CASSFVTSDTQYF. Here the CDR3 DNA reads TGTGCCAGCAGCTTTGTAACATCAGATACGCAGTATTTT.

The table lists this clone with a count of one. CDR3 bases: TGTGCCAGCTCACCGGAGACAGGGACCTACGAGCAGTACTTC. Its translation is CASSPETGTYEQYF. This chain uses TRBV18 with TRBJ2-7; TRBD1 agrees at 7 bases. J was trimmed by 2 bases and V by 3 bases; bases with no gene match: 4. The germline V gene encodes CDR1 KGHSH and CDR2 LQKENI. The CDR3 runs to 14 residues.

The chain couples TRBV5-1 to TRBJ1-5, with D hard to call. Germline loops: CDR1 SGHRS, CDR2 YFSETQ. Deletions cut 0 bases from V and 6 bases from J, with 7 bases between. This CDR3 is 13 amino acids long. CDR3 loop: CASSLDPGQPQHF. CDR3 nucleotides: TGCGCCAGCAGCTTGGACCCGGGTCAGCCCCAGCATTTT.

V usage is TRBV11-3 and J usage is TRBJ1-1; TRBD1 matches 8 bases. With 5 bases clipped from V and 4 bases from J, the junction kept 6 bases outside the gene matches. The germline V gene encodes CDR1 SGHNT and CDR2 YENEEA. CDR3 length equals 14 residues. The CDR3 spells CASSDRGGLTEAFF. The CDR3 DNA reads TGTGCCAGCAGCGACAGGGGAGGGCTCACTGAAGCTTTCTTT.

This clone was seen only a few times. The chain has TRBV18 and TRBJ2-7; TRBD1 might be the D (6 bases). In germline, CDR1 is KGHSH, CDR2 LQKENI. This CDR3 contains 13 residues. Deletions cut 6 bases from V and 6 bases from J, with 15 bases between. The CDR3 region has the DNA TGTGCCAGCTCCCCCAGGGGAGAGGGCGAGCAGTACTTC. Its protein product is CASSPRGEGEQYF.

The DNA for the CDR3 is TGCGCCAGCAGCTCGGGACAGTCCTCCTACAATGAGCAGTTCTTC. It is translated as CASSSGQSSYNEQFF. This chain connects TRBV5-1 to TRBJ2-1; 7 positions match TRBD1. The CDR3 length is 15 residues. Per the germline V gene, CDR1 is SGHRS and CDR2 is YFSETQ. V lost 3 bases to trimming and J lost 0 bases; unmatched junction nucleotides: 3.

The chain joins TRBV30 to TRBJ1-2, with 7 bases aligning to TRBD1. V shed 4 bases and J 6 bases; nucleotides not matched to a gene: 5. The CDR3 sequence is 12 residues long. CDR1 is GTSNPN, CDR2 SVGIG, per germline (reference sequence). CDR3 DNA: TGTGCCTGGATGACAGGGCGGGATGGCTACACCTTC. This gives the protein CAWMTGRDGYTF.

This clone was recorded a few times. CDR3 sequence: CASSHLSGDNYGYTF. For the CDR3, the DNA is TGCGCCAGCAGCCATCTAAGCGGGGACAACTATGGCTACACCTTC. V and J are TRBV4-3 and TRBJ1-2, with D maybe TRBD1 (5 bases). The CDR3 has 15 amino acids. CDR1 is LGHNA and CDR2 is YSLEER in the germline V gene. V was pared by 3 bases and J by 2 bases, with 13 bases between.

V is TRBV19 and J is TRBJ1-2; 7 bases are shared with TRBD1. CDR1 is LNHDA, CDR2 SQIVND, per germline (reference sequence). After removal of 5 bases from V and 4 bases from J, the junction contained 10 bases not matched to a gene. The CDR3 consists of 15 residues. CDR3 in amino acids: CASSPHDRVVYGYTF. CDR3 DNA: TGTGCCAGTAGTCCCCACGACAGGGTAGTCTATGGCTACACCTTC.

V is TRBV6-1 and J is TRBJ1-2; 8 bases map to TRBD1. Trimming removed 3 bases from V and 4 bases from J; junction bases left unmatched: 13. Germline loops: CDR1 MNHNS, CDR2 SASEGT. This CDR3 spans 17 amino acids. CDR3 DNA sequence: TGTGCCAGCAGTGACACCGGGACAGGAGCCAACATCTATGGCTACACCTTC. It translates to CASSDTGTGANIYGYTF.

The gene calls are TRBV5-1 and TRBJ1-2; no definite D call. Germline CDR1 and CDR2: SGHRS and YFSETQ. V gave up 7 bases and J gave up 2 bases, with 15 bases separating them. The CDR3 contains 14 residues. The CDR3 reads CASGNSLINYGYTF. The CDR3 nucleotides are TGCGCCAGCGGCAACAGTCTTATAAACTATGGCTACACCTTC.

This clone was seen once. The chain uses TRBV2 and TRBJ2-1, with TRBD2 matching 8 bases. CDR3 length: 15 residues. CDR1 is SNHLY, CDR2 FYNNEI, per germline. Germline trimming cut 4 bases from V and 9 bases from J; bases unmatched to any gene: 11. CDR3 in amino acids: CASSGGPGLVAEQFF. DNA of the CDR3: TGTGCCAGCAGTGGTGGGCCGGGACTAGTGGCTGAGCAGTTCTTC.

The chain couples TRBV6-5 to TRBJ2-1, with 7 bases matching TRBD2. J was trimmed by 4 bases and V by 6 bases; bases with no gene match: 3. CDR1 MNHEY and CDR2 SVGAGI come from the germline V gene. This CDR3 is built from 13 residues. CDR3: CASSGLVYNEQFF. The CDR3 DNA reads TGTGCCAGCAGCGGACTAGTTTACAATGAGCAGTTCTTC.

CDR3 in amino acids: CASSVGTGNHEQFF. Here the CDR3 DNA reads TGTGCCAGCAGCGTAGGGACAGGGAATCATGAGCAGTTCTTC. The genes are TRBV9 and TRBJ2-1, with 8 bases identical to TRBD1. V trimming: 0 bases; J trimming: 8 bases; junction bases outside the gene matches: 4. The CDR3 spans 14 residues. Looked up from germline, CDR1 is SGDLS and CDR2 is YYNGEE.

J is TRBJ1-2 and V is TRBV7-9; tentatively, D is TRBD1 (5 bases). The CDR3 runs 13 residues. Germline lookup yields CDR1 SEHNR and CDR2 FQNEAQ (reference sequence). The germline V and J ends were trimmed by 8 bases and 6 bases, with 16 bases remaining between them. The CDR3 loop is CASRGAVEDGYTF. DNA for the CDR3: TGTGCCAGCCGCGGGGCAGTTGAAGATGGCTACACCTTC.

The chain has TRBV7-9 and TRBJ1-2; D not resolved. This CDR3 is built from 16 residues. V lost 5 bases and J 2 bases, leaving 18 bases between the germline ends. Germline V gene lookup returns CDR1 SEHNR and CDR2 FQNEAQ (reference sequence). This chain's CDR3 is CASSPEVAGTNYGYTF. Written as DNA, the CDR3 is TGTGCCAGCAGCCCCGAGGTTGCGGGAACAAACTATGGCTACACCTTC.

The CDR3 loop is CASSFRTNSGANVLTF. As DNA, the CDR3 is TGTGCCAGCAGCTTCAGAACCAATTCTGGGGCCAACGTCCTGACTTTC. The chain employs TRBV7-2 and TRBJ2-6; D unclear. There are 16 residues in the CDR3. The germline V gene encodes CDR1 SGHTA and CDR2 FQGNSA. V lost 3 bases to trimming and J lost 1 base, with 10 bases between them.

V usage is TRBV19 and J usage is TRBJ1-5; no reliable D call. CDR1 LNHDA and CDR2 SQIVND come from the germline V gene (reference sequence). V shed 1 base and J shed 3 bases, with 10 bases lying between them. The CDR3 spans 15 residues. The CDR3 reads CASSIGGFHNQPQHF. In nucleotides, the CDR3 is TGTGCCAGTAGTATAGGCGGCTTCCACAATCAGCCCCAGCATTTT.

The gene calls are TRBV11-3 and TRBJ2-7, with TRBD1 matching over 10 bases. Trimming removed 3 bases from V and 4 bases from J; junction bases left unmatched: 3. This CDR3 comprises 14 residues. Germline assignment: CDR1 SGHNT and CDR2 YENEEA. The DNA of the CDR3 is TGTGCCAGCAGCTTCGCGGGACAGGGGTACGAGCAGTACTTC. Protein product: CASSFAGQGYEQYF.

This clone is a singleton in its sample. The V and J genes are TRBV2 and TRBJ2-2; D perhaps matches TRBD2 (6 bases). Trimming stripped 10 bases from V and 5 bases from J, with 14 bases between. Germline loops: CDR1 SNHLY, CDR2 FYNNEI. This CDR3 is 13 amino acids long. The CDR3 DNA sequence: TGTGCCACGCGGGACTTAGATACCGGGGAGCTGTTTTTT. The encoded protein is CATRDLDTGELFF.

The chain has TRBV29-1 and TRBJ1-2, with D possibly matching TRBD1 (6 bases). Deletions cut 3 bases from V and 8 bases from J, with 25 bases between. This CDR3 is built from 16 residues. Germline V lookup: CDR1 SQVTM, CDR2 ANQGSEA. Written as DNA, the CDR3 is TGCAGCGTTGATGGGGGCAGGGGAGGGGTTTATGGAGGCTACACCTTC. Translating gives CSVDGGRGGVYGGYTF.

V is TRBV2 and J is TRBJ1-2; the D is unclear. V was clipped by 3 bases and J by 5 bases, with 19 bases between them. This CDR3 has 16 residues. Germline CDR1 is SNHLY and CDR2 is FYNNEI. CDR3 in amino acids: CASSEAQPNDPYGYTF. The CDR3 DNA reads TGTGCCAGCAGTGAGGCTCAACCAAATGATCCTTATGGCTACACCTTC.

V is TRBV6-5 and J is TRBJ1-1; D might be TRBD1 (5 bases). The CDR3 totals 16 residues. Trimming took off 4 bases at V and 1 base at J, with 16 bases between the two ends. Germline assignment: CDR1 MNHEY and CDR2 SVGAGI. The CDR3 reads CASSSLGRGTNTEAFF. As DNA, the CDR3 is TGTGCCAGCAGTTCTTTAGGTCGGGGGACGAACACTGAAGCTTTCTTT.